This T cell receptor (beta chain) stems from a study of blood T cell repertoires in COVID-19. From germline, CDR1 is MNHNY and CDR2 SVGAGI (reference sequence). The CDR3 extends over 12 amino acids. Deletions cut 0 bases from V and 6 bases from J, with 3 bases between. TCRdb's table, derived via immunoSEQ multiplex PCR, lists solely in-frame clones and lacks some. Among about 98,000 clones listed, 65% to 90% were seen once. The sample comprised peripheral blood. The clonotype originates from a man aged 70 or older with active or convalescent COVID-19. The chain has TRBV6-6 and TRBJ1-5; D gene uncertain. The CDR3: CASSYSFQPQHF. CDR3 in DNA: TGTGCCAGCAGTTACTCCTTTCAGCCCCAGCATTTT.